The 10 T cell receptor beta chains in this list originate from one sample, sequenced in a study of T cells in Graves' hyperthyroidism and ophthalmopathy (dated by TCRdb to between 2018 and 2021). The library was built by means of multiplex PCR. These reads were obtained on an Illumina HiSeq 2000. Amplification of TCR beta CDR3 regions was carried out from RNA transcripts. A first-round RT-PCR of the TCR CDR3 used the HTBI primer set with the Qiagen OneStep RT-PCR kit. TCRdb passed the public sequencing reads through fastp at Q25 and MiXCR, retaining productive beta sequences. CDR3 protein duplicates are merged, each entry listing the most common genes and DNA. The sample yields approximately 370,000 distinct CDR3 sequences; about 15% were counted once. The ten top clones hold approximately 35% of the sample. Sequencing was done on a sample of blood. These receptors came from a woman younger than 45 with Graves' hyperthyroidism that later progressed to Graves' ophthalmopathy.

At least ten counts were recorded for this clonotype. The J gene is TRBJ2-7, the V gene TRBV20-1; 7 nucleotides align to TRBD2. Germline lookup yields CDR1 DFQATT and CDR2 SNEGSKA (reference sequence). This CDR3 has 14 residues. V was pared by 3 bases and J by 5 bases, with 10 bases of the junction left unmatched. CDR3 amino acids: CSARARTRGDEQYF. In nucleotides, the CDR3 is TGCAGTGCTAGGGCCAGGACTAGGGGCGACGAGCAGTACTTC.

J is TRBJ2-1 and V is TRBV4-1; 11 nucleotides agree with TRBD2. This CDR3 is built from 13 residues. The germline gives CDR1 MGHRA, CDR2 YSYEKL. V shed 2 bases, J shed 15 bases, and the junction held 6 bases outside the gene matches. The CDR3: CASSQTTSGGMFF. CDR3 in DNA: TGCGCCAGCAGCCAAACCACTAGCGGGGGTATGTTCTTC.

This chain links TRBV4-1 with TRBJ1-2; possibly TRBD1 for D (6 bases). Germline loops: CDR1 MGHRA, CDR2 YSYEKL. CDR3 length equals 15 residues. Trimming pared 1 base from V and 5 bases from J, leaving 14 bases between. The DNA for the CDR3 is TGCGCCAGCAGCCAAGTCGGGGGGCCCATTTATGGCTACACCTTC. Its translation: CASSQVGGPIYGYTF.

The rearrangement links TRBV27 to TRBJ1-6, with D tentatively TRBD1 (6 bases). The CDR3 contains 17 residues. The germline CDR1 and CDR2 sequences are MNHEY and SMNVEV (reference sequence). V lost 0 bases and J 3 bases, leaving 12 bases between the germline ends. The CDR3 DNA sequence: TGTGCCAGCAGTTTATCAACAGGGCTAATCTATAATTCACCCCTCCACTTT. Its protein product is CASSLSTGLIYNSPLHF.

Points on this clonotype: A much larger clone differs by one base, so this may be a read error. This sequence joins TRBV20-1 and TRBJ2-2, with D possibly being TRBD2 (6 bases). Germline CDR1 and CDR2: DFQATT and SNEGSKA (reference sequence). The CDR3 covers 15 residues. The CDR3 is CSARKDGSSAGELLF. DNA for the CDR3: TGCAGTGCTAGGAAGGACGGGAGTTCGGCCGGGGAGCTGCTTTTT.

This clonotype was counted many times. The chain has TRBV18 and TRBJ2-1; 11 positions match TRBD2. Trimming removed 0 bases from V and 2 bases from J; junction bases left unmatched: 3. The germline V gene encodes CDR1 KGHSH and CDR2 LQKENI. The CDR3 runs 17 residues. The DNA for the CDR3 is TGTGCCAGCTCACCACCAGCTAGCGGGGGGACCTACAATGAGCAGTTCTTC. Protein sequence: CASSPPASGGTYNEQFF. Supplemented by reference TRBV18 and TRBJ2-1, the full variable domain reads NAGVMQNPRHLVRRRGQEARLRCSPMKGHSHVYWYRQLPEEGLKFMVYLQKENIIDESGMPKERFSAEFPKEGPSILRIQQVVRGDSAAYFCASSPPASGGTYNEQFFGPGTRLTVL.

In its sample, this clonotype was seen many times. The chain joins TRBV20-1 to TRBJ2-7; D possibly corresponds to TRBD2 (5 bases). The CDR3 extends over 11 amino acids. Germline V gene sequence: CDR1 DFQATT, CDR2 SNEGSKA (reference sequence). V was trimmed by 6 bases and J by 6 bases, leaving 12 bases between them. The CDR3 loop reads CSAHQGSEQYF. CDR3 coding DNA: TGCAGTGCCCACCAAGGGAGCGAGCAGTACTTC.

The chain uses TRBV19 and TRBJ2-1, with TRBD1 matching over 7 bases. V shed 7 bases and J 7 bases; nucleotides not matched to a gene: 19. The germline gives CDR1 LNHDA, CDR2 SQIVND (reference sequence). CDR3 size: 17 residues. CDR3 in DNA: TGTGCCAGTAACCCCGACAGGGTTGAAACAAGGTATAATGAGCAGTTCTTC. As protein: CASNPDRVETRYNEQFF.

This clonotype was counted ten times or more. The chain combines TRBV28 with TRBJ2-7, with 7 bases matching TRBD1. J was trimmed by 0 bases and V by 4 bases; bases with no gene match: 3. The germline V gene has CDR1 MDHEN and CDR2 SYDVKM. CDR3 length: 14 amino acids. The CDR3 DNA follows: TGTGCCAGCAGTTGGGGACAGTTCTCCTACGAGCAGTACTTC. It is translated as CASSWGQFSYEQYF. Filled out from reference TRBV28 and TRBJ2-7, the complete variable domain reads DVKVTQSSRYLVKRTGEKVFLECVQDMDHENMFWYRQDPGLGLRLIYFSYDVKMKEKGDIPEGYSVSREKKERFSLILESASTNQTSMYLCASSWGQFSYEQYFGPGTRLTVT.

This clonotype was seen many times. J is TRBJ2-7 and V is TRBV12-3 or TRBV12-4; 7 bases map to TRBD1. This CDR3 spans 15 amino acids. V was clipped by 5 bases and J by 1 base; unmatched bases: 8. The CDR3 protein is CASSPSPTGSYEQYF. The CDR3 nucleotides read TGTGCCAGCAGTCCTAGCCCGACAGGGTCCTACGAGCAGTACTTC.